The sequence of this T cell receptor (beta chain) was determined in a study of blood T cell repertoires in COVID-19. Study background: Samples representing acute and convalescent COVID-19 were sourced from the United States, Italy and Spain.

Produced via immunoSEQ multiplex PCR; TCRdb's table is partial and in-frame only. The sample contains some 99,000 clones, 81% of which appear only once. After removal of 9 bases from V and 0 bases from J, the junction contained 3 bases not matched to a gene. Germline V CDR1 and CDR2: SEHNR, FQNEAQ (reference sequence). The CDR3 is made up of 13 amino acids. The receptor was derived from a woman aged 80 or older with acute or convalescent COVID-19. Sequenced material: peripheral blood. This sequence joins TRBV7-9 and TRBJ2-3; 7 nucleotides line up with TRBD1. As DNA, the CDR3 is TGTGCCAGTGACAGGGAAAGCACAGATACGCAGTATTTT. Translation gives CASDRESTDTQYF.